Listed here are 25 T cell receptor beta chains from one sample, sequenced in a study of blood T cell repertoires in COVID-19. Generated by immunoSEQ multiplex PCR, the TCRdb table keeps only in-frame clones and is missing some. The sample includes tens of thousands of clones, over 65% seen only once; the top ten take about an eighth. The sample was peripheral blood. Receptors originate from a human donor in a cohort sampled during active COVID-19.

The rearrangement links TRBV12-3 or TRBV12-4 to TRBJ2-2; D remains ambiguous. The CDR3 contains 12 residues. V lost 6 bases, J lost 6 bases, and 8 bases lay in between. The CDR3 reads CASSRLPGELFF. DNA for the CDR3: TGTGCCAGCAGCCGCCTACCCGGGGAGCTGTTTTTT.

The V gene is TRBV5-1, the J gene TRBJ2-1; 10 bases line up with TRBD2. Germline V gene lookup returns CDR1 SGHRS and CDR2 YFSETQ. This CDR3 contains 16 residues. Losses at the gene ends were 5 bases for V and 3 bases for J; bases not matched to a gene: 8. The CDR3 DNA reads TGCGCCAGCAGGGAGGGACTAGCGATTTTCTACAATGAGCAGTTCTTC. Amino acids: CASREGLAIFYNEQFF. The full variable domain, with the rest looked up from reference TRBV5-1 and TRBJ2-1, is KAGVTQTPRYLIKTRGQQVTLSCSPISGHRSVSWYQQTPGQGLQFLFEYFSETQRNKGNFPGRFSGRQFSNSRSEMNVSTLELGDSALYLCASREGLAIFYNEQFFGPGTRLTVL.

Only a few counts were recorded for this clone. V and J are TRBV10-1 and TRBJ2-2; D gene ambiguous. The germline V gene has CDR1 WNHNN and CDR2 SYGVQD (reference sequence). This CDR3 spans 13 amino acids. Between the trimmed V and J ends, which lost 6 bases and 6 bases, there was a span of 11 bases. The CDR3: CASSQFRAGELFF. The CDR3 bases are TGCGCCAGCAGCCAGTTTCGGGCCGGGGAGCTGTTTTTT.

The V call is TRBV7-9, the J call TRBJ2-3; 7 positions match TRBD2. Trimming removed 6 bases from V and 5 bases from J; junction bases left unmatched: 5. The CDR3 length is 13 residues. In germline, CDR1 is SEHNR, CDR2 FQNEAQ (reference sequence). CDR3 DNA: TGTGCCAGCAGGAGCGGGGCCGGAGATACGCAGTATTTT. Amino acids: CASRSGAGDTQYF.

Turning to this clone: Other nucleotide sequences from this sample produce the same CDR3. The J gene is TRBJ1-2, the V gene TRBV5-1, with 7 positions matching TRBD1. Germline V gene sequence: CDR1 SGHRS, CDR2 YFSETQ. The CDR3 has 14 amino acids. With 0 bases clipped from V and 3 bases from J, the junction kept 2 bases outside the gene matches. The CDR3 coding sequence is TGCGCCAGCAGCTTGGGACAGGGTTACTATGGCTACACCTTC. It is translated as CASSLGQGYYGYTF. The whole variable domain, remainder taken from reference TRBV5-1 and TRBJ1-2, is KAGVTQTPRYLIKTRGQQVTLSCSPISGHRSVSWYQQTPGQGLQFLFEYFSETQRNKGNFPGRFSGRQFSNSRSEMNVSTLELGDSALYLCASSLGQGYYGYTFGSGTRLTVV.

The chain joins TRBV7-2 to TRBJ2-2, with D perhaps matching TRBD2 (5 bases). Trimming removed 5 bases from V and 8 bases from J, with 9 bases in between. The CDR3 is 12 residues long. The germline V gene encodes CDR1 SGHTA and CDR2 FQGNSA. CDR3 DNA: TGTGCCAGCAGCCCCAGGAGGGGGGAGCTGTTTTTT. It yields the protein CASSPRRGELFF.

The V and J genes are TRBV6-5 and TRBJ1-2; TRBD1 is a possible D gene (6 bases). Germline CDR1 is MNHEY and CDR2 is SVGAGI. The CDR3 sequence is 12 residues long. Trimming pared 6 bases from V and 8 bases from J, leaving 13 bases between. The CDR3 sequence: CASRPTGRGYTF. For the CDR3, the DNA is TGTGCCAGCAGACCAACAGGGAGAGGCTACACCTTC.

The genes are TRBV9 and TRBJ2-1, with D perhaps matching TRBD2 (5 bases). Trimming took off 4 bases at V and 3 bases at J, with 11 bases between the two ends. There are 14 residues in the CDR3. The germline gives CDR1 SGDLS, CDR2 YYNGEE. This CDR3 is CASSRITSYNEQFF. CDR3 sequence (DNA): TGTGCCAGCAGCAGAATAACTAGCTACAATGAGCAGTTCTTC.

This chain links TRBV28 with TRBJ2-2; TRBD1 matches at 9 bases. The ends lost 6 bases at V and 7 bases at J; junction bases unmatched: 9. CDR3 length: 15 amino acids. Germline V gene sequence: CDR1 MDHEN, CDR2 SYDVKM. CDR3 coding DNA: TGTGCCAGCAGAGGGACAGGGCGGAGAATCGGGGAGCTGTTTTTT. Translation gives CASRGTGRRIGELFF.

The chain is built from TRBV19 and TRBJ2-5; tentative D call: TRBD1 (5 bases). The CDR3 spans 16 residues. Trimming left V 2 bases short and J 2 bases short, with 15 bases between. Germline V gives CDR1 LNHDA, CDR2 SQIVND (reference sequence). The CDR3 spells CASSITWGAVQETQYF. The CDR3 coding sequence is TGTGCCAGTAGTATAACCTGGGGCGCAGTGCAAGAGACCCAGTACTTC.

The chain couples TRBV11-3 to TRBJ2-5; perhaps TRBD1 as D (5 bases). Germline V CDR1 and CDR2: SGHNT, YENEEA. The V gene lost 5 bases and the J gene lost 5 bases, with 27 bases spanning the gap. There are 18 residues in the CDR3. The CDR3 protein is CASSRHKGISTELETQYF. Written as DNA, the CDR3 is TGTGCCAGCAGCCGACACAAGGGGATTTCCACCGAGTTGGAGACCCAGTACTTC.

This clone showed up just once. This chain connects TRBV18 to TRBJ2-7; D remains unclear. The germline CDR1 and CDR2 sequences are KGHSH and LQKENI. V was cut by 3 bases and J by 1 base, with 7 bases left in between. This CDR3 has 13 amino acids. The CDR3 is CASSPGASYEQYF. CDR3 DNA sequence: TGTGCCAGCTCACCCGGAGCATCCTACGAGCAGTACTTC.

The chain recombines TRBV4-1 with TRBJ1-1, with D hard to call. Between the trimmed V and J ends, which lost 4 bases and 1 base, there was a span of 7 bases. From germline, CDR1 is MGHRA and CDR2 YSYEKL. The CDR3 consists of 13 residues. The CDR3 region has the DNA TGCGCCAGCAGCCGCCAGGAGAACACTGAAGCTTTCTTT. Its translation is CASSRQENTEAFF.

V is TRBV11-2 and J is TRBJ2-3; D might be TRBD2 (6 bases). V was clipped by 5 bases and J by 5 bases, with 17 bases between them. The CDR3 extends over 15 amino acids. CDR1 and CDR2 from the germline V gene are SGHAT and FQNNGV. In DNA form, the CDR3 reads TGTGCCAGCAGCCCGTGGGGCGGGGCAGGAGATACGCAGTATTTT. Its translation is CASSPWGGAGDTQYF.

The chain uses TRBV18 and TRBJ1-1; D gene unclear. Trimming took 3 bases from V and 4 from J, leaving 12 bases between them. CDR1 KGHSH and CDR2 LQKENI come from the germline V gene. The length of the CDR3 is 14 residues. The CDR3 region is CASSPSQVGTEAFF. The DNA of the CDR3 is TGTGCCAGCTCACCGTCCCAAGTCGGCACTGAAGCTTTCTTT. Drawing the rest from reference TRBV18 and TRBJ1-1, the complete variable domain is NAGVMQNPRHLVRRRGQEARLRCSPMKGHSHVYWYRQLPEEGLKFMVYLQKENIIDESGMPKERFSAEFPKEGPSILRIQQVVRGDSAAYFCASSPSQVGTEAFFGQGTRLTVV.

The rearrangement joins TRBV19 to TRBJ2-7; TRBD2 matches at 8 bases. Looked up from germline, CDR1 is LNHDA and CDR2 is SQIVND (reference sequence). This CDR3 has 15 residues. V was pared by 9 bases and J by 3 bases, with 13 bases of the junction left unmatched. CDR3 sequence: CASRGGRGPGYEQYF. For the CDR3, the DNA is TGTGCCAGCCGGGGGGGGCGTGGTCCCGGCTACGAGCAGTACTTC.

For this clone: The junction differs from germline at one of its ends, possibly a read error. This chain links TRBV7-7 with TRBJ2-5; perhaps TRBD2 as D (5 bases). This CDR3 spans 13 amino acids. CDR1 and CDR2 from the germline V gene are SSHAT and FNYEAQ (reference sequence). The CDR3 loop reads CASSLRGGETQYF. CDR3 DNA sequence: TGTGCTAGCAGCTTACGGGGTGGGGAGACCCAGTACTTC.

The chain recombines TRBV29-1 with TRBJ1-1, with 12 bases fitting TRBD1. CDR1 SQVTM and CDR2 ANQGSEA come from the germline V gene. After removal of 4 bases from V and 10 bases from J, the junction contained 10 bases not matched to a gene. The CDR3 covers 14 residues. CDR3 bases: TGCAGCGTTGTAGGGACAGGGGGCGGGAGGCGAGCTTTCTTT. It specifies CSVVGTGGGRRAFF. The variable domain in full, with the rest retrieved from reference TRBV29-1 and TRBJ1-1, is SAVISQKPSRDICQRGTSLTIQCQVDSQVTMMFWYRQQPGQSLTLIATANQGSEATYESGFVIDKFPISRPNLTFSTLTVSNMSPEDSSIYLCSVVGTGGGRRAFFGQGTRLTVV.

The chain is built from TRBV5-5 and TRBJ1-1; 7 bases map to TRBD1. The CDR3 totals 13 residues. Germline loops: CDR1 SGHKS, CDR2 YYEKEE (reference sequence). J was trimmed by 3 bases and V by 4 bases; bases with no gene match: 3. Written as DNA, the CDR3 is TGTGCCAGCAGCCTCCAGGGGGACACTGAAGCTTTCTTT. This codes for CASSLQGDTEAFF. The variable domain in full, with the rest retrieved from reference TRBV5-5 and TRBJ1-1, is DAGVTQSPTHLIKTRGQQVTLRCSPISGHKSVSWYQQVLGQGPQFIFQYYEKEERGRGNFPDRFSARQFPNYSSELNVNALLLGDSALYLCASSLQGDTEAFFGQGTRLTVV.

The chain couples TRBV19 to TRBJ2-3; perhaps TRBD2 as D (5 bases). V lost 6 bases and J 2 bases, leaving 12 bases between the germline ends. Looked up from germline, CDR1 is LNHDA and CDR2 is SQIVND (reference sequence). The CDR3 extends over 14 amino acids. The CDR3 here is CASSKAGLTDTQYF. Here the CDR3 DNA reads TGTGCCAGTAGCAAGGCGGGCCTCACAGATACGCAGTATTTT.

The rearrangement links TRBV5-1 to TRBJ1-1, with no clear D. Germline assignment: CDR1 SGHRS and CDR2 YFSETQ. The length of the CDR3 is 12 residues. V gave up 2 bases and J gave up 8 bases, with 10 bases separating them. CDR3 residues: CASSFTGDEAFF. Here the CDR3 DNA reads TGCGCCAGCAGCTTTACGGGAGACGAAGCTTTCTTT.

The J gene is TRBJ2-3, the V gene TRBV9; 9 nucleotides align to TRBD1. The J segment lost 4 bases and the V segment lost 3 bases, leaving 9 bases of the junction unmatched. Germline CDR1 is SGDLS and CDR2 is YYNGEE. The CDR3 runs 16 residues. CDR3 sequence reads: CASSAKGGQGPDTQYF. The CDR3, as DNA: TGTGCCAGCAGCGCAAAAGGGGGACAGGGTCCAGATACGCAGTATTTT.

The genes are TRBV5-4 and TRBJ1-1, with TRBD1 matching 7 bases. Per the germline V gene, CDR1 is SGHNT and CDR2 is YYREEE (reference sequence). V gave up 2 bases and J gave up 5 bases; unmatched junction bases: 3. The CDR3 consists of 13 residues. Here the CDR3 reads CASSLDRETEAFF. The CDR3 nucleotides are TGTGCCAGCAGCTTAGACAGGGAGACTGAAGCTTTCTTT.

In DNA form, the CDR3 reads TGTGCCAGCAGTTTCAGCGGCAGCTCCTACGAGCAGTACTTC. Protein sequence: CASSFSGSSYEQYF. The chain recombines TRBV28 with TRBJ2-7; perhaps TRBD2 as D (5 bases). Trimming stripped 3 bases from V and 0 bases from J, with 9 bases between. CDR3 length: 14 residues. Germline CDR1 MDHEN, CDR2 SYDVKM.

The gene calls are TRBV5-1 and TRBJ1-4, with D unresolved. CDR1 is SGHRS and CDR2 is YFSETQ in the germline V gene. The CDR3 runs to 15 residues. The ends were cut back, 2 bases at V and 0 bases at J, with 8 bases in the middle. CDR3: CASSLGRTTNEKLFF. The DNA for the CDR3 is TGCGCCAGCAGCTTAGGGAGAACAACTAATGAAAAACTGTTTTTT.